The entry below gives a single T cell receptor (beta chain) sequence along with its context. What it binds is not known. CDR1 and CDR2 from the germline V gene are MGHRA and YSYEKL. The V segment lost 0 bases and the J segment 0 bases; nucleotides outside the gene matches: 4. The CDR3 is 16 residues long. The data stem from a study of cytomegalovirus exposure and HLA in healthy donors. Points from the study as a whole: Through in vitro validation, a few CMV-associated chains were shown to be specific for CMV antigens.

This PCR relied on a set of 60 Vbeta primers and 13 Jbeta primers. Measured with immunoSEQ multiplex PCR; TCRdb has only the in-frame clones, and not every one. The table for this sample gives about 200,000 clones. The chain recombines TRBV4-1 with TRBJ1-2; 7 bases fit TRBD1. This TCR came from a boy aged 10-17 years in good health and CMV-seronegative. The sequenced sample consisted of PBMCs. The CDR3 is CASSQEGTAANYGYTF. The CDR3, as DNA: TGCGCCAGCAGCCAAGAAGGGACAGCAGCTAACTATGGCTACACCTTC.